A single sample gave rise to the 29 T cell receptor beta chains below, sequenced in a study of blood T cell repertoires in COVID-19. Only in-frame clones appear in the TCRdb table, and some are missing; sequencing was by immunoSEQ multiplex PCR. The repertoire consists of over 350,000 clones, with 88% occurring once and the leading ten covering around 0.97%. Sequenced sample: PBMCs or T cells enriched from blood (not recorded which). Source of these receptors: a woman aged 25 to 45 with acute COVID-19.

The genes are TRBV12-3 or TRBV12-4 and TRBJ1-2; D gene ambiguous. Between the trimmed V and J ends, which lost 4 bases and 4 bases, there was a span of 7 bases. This CDR3 spans 12 amino acids. The CDR3 loop reads CASSWASYGYTF. The CDR3 DNA follows: TGTGCCAGCAGTTGGGCCAGCTATGGCTACACCTTC.

The J gene is TRBJ1-2, the V gene TRBV4-3; D is unresolved. Trimming pared 2 bases from V and 6 bases from J, leaving 13 bases between. CDR1 and CDR2 (germline): LGHNA, YSLEER. The CDR3 extends over 14 amino acids. CDR3 bases: TGCGCCAGCAGCCAAAGCCAGGAACTGGATGGCTACACCTTC. It translates to CASSQSQELDGYTF.

V and J are TRBV10-3 and TRBJ1-2, with TRBD1 matching over 8 bases. V lost 6 bases, J lost 0 bases, and 6 bases stayed unmatched. Germline V gene data show CDR1 as ENHRY and CDR2 as SYGVKD. The CDR3 spans 15 residues. CDR3 amino acids: CAISGGQEANYGYTF. The CDR3 bases are TGTGCCATCAGCGGGGGACAGGAAGCTAACTATGGCTACACCTTC.

This rearrangement joins TRBV3-1 (or the pseudogene TRBV3-2) to TRBJ2-5; the match to TRBD2 covers 7 bases. The V gene end was trimmed by 1 base and the J gene end by 5 bases; junction bases not matched to a gene: 4. The germline gives CDR1 LGHDT, CDR2 YNNKEL (reference sequence). CDR3 length equals 14 residues. The CDR3 region has the DNA TGTGCCAGCAGCCAAGTCCGGGGAGGGGAGACCCAGTACTTC. Translated, it gives CASSQVRGGETQYF.

This chain joins TRBV14 and TRBJ2-4, with 11 bases that match TRBD2. The CDR3 covers 15 residues. V lost 0 bases and J lost 14; bases outside the gene matches: 9. Germline CDR1 SGHDN, CDR2 FVKESK. CDR3 loop: CASSQDLSGGATKYF. In DNA, the CDR3 is TGTGCCAGCAGCCAAGATCTTAGCGGGGGGGCTACAAAGTACTTC.

This chain connects TRBV6-6 to TRBJ1-5; a possible D gene is TRBD1 (6 bases). CDR1 is MNHNY, CDR2 SVGAGI, per germline (reference sequence). The CDR3 covers 15 residues. V lost 2 bases and J 6 bases, leaving 14 bases between the germline ends. CDR3 nucleotide sequence: TGTGCCAGCAGTTACAGTCAGGGGTCAACTCAGCCCCAGCATTTT. The encoded protein is CASSYSQGSTQPQHF.

The V and J genes are TRBV5-5 and TRBJ2-7; maybe TRBD2 (6 bases). The V gene's germline CDR1 is SGHKS and CDR2 YYEKEE (reference sequence). V was cut by 0 bases and J by 4 bases, with 14 bases left in between. This CDR3 contains 15 residues. This chain's CDR3 is CASSLGYGGGYEQYF. In nucleotides, the CDR3 is TGTGCCAGCAGCTTGGGATACGGGGGAGGATACGAGCAGTACTTC.

V gene TRBV7-2 combines with J gene TRBJ1-5, with TRBD1 matching 9 bases. The V and J ends lost 1 base and 2 bases, in that order; junction bases with no gene match: 0. The CDR3 runs to 15 residues. The germline V gene encodes CDR1 SGHTA and CDR2 FQGNSA. This CDR3 reads CASSLGTGGNQPQHF. DNA for the CDR3: TGTGCCAGCAGCTTAGGGACAGGGGGCAATCAGCCCCAGCATTTT.

This clone was detected a few times. V is TRBV29-1 and J is TRBJ2-1; D ambiguous. This CDR3 spans 11 amino acids. The V gene's germline CDR1 is SQVTM and CDR2 ANQGSEA. V was pared by 7 bases and J by 4 bases, with 8 bases between. Here the CDR3 DNA reads TGCAGCGCTGGCCTATACAATGAGCAGTTCTTC. Translation: CSAGLYNEQFF.

The V call is TRBV12-3 or TRBV12-4, the J call TRBJ2-1; TRBD2 might be the D (5 bases). Trimming pared 1 base from V and 9 bases from J, leaving 10 bases between. The CDR3 spans 13 residues. The chain's CDR3 is CASSLGSGGEQFF. The CDR3 DNA follows: TGTGCCAGCAGTTTAGGGTCAGGAGGTGAGCAGTTCTTC.

The rearrangement joins TRBV19 to TRBJ2-7; a weak D match, TRBD2 (6 bases). This CDR3 is 14 amino acids long. Germline CDR1 LNHDA, CDR2 SQIVND (reference sequence). The V end was cut by 8 bases, the J end by 2 bases, with 16 bases between. Here the CDR3 reads CASRSGDGAYEQYF. The CDR3 DNA reads TGTGCCAGTCGGTCGGGGGACGGTGCCTACGAGCAGTACTTC. Full variable domain (missing parts from reference TRBV19 and TRBJ2-7): DGGITQSPKYLFRKEGQNVTLSCEQNLNHDAMYWYRQDPGQGLRLIYYSQIVNDFQKGDIAEGYSVSREKKESFPLTVTSAQKNPTAFYLCASRSGDGAYEQYFGPGTRLTVT.

The chain carries TRBV18 and TRBJ1-2; TRBD1 matches at 7 bases. Germline lookup yields CDR1 KGHSH and CDR2 LQKENI. The CDR3 has 16 residues. V shed 4 bases and J 3 bases; nucleotides not matched to a gene: 11. The CDR3 bases are TGTGCCAGCTCACTCACCGCGACAGGGAAGGACTATGGCTACACCTTC. As protein: CASSLTATGKDYGYTF.

This clone was detected once. This sequence joins TRBV7-2 and TRBJ2-7; D is possibly TRBD2 (6 bases). The germline CDR1 and CDR2 sequences are SGHTA and FQGNSA. The V gene lost 1 base and the J gene lost 0 bases, with 10 bases spanning the gap. The CDR3 loop spans 15 amino acids. The CDR3 here is CASSLVSGGSYEQYF. CDR3 in DNA: TGTGCCAGCAGCTTAGTTAGCGGTGGCTCCTACGAGCAGTACTTC. Full variable domain (rest looked up from reference TRBV7-2 and TRBJ2-7): GAGVSQSPSNKVTEKGKDVELRCDPISGHTALYWYRQSLGQGLEFLIYFQGNSAPDKSGLPSDRFSAERTGGSVSTLTIQRTQQEDSAVYLCASSLVSGGSYEQYFGPGTRLTVT.

The J gene is TRBJ1-2, the V gene TRBV27, with 8 bases fitting TRBD1. Germline V gene data show CDR1 as MNHEY and CDR2 as SMNVEV (reference sequence). V trimming: 1 base; J trimming: 6 bases; junction bases outside the gene matches: 1. The CDR3 runs to 13 residues. The CDR3 nucleotides read TGTGCCAGCAGTTTATTGACAGGGGATGGCTACACCTTC. Translated: CASSLLTGDGYTF.

The V and J genes are TRBV28 and TRBJ1-3, with D unresolved. The V gene's germline CDR1 is MDHEN and CDR2 SYDVKM. V was shortened by 5 bases and J by 2 bases, with 16 bases between the two germline ends. The CDR3 sequence is 16 residues long. The CDR3 here is CASSPPARAPGNTIYF. The CDR3 bases are TGTGCCAGCAGTCCACCGGCGAGGGCACCTGGAAACACCATATATTTT.

The rearrangement joins TRBV12-5 to TRBJ1-1, with 7 bases identical to TRBD1. This CDR3 comprises 12 residues. Germline assignment: CDR1 LGHNT and CDR2 FRNRAP. Trimming cost V 5 bases and J 10 bases; bases outside gene matches: 7. In DNA form, the CDR3 reads TGTGCTAGTGGTCCGACCACAGGGGTAGCTTTCTTT. Amino acids: CASGPTTGVAFF. The whole variable domain, remainder taken from reference TRBV12-5 and TRBJ1-1, is DARVTQTPRHKVTEMGQEVTMRCQPILGHNTVFWYRQTMMQGLELLAYFRNRAPLDDSGMPKDRFSAEMPDATLATLKIQPSEPRDSAVYFCASGPTTGVAFFGQGTRLTVV.

The table lists this clone with a few counts. CDR3 region: CATFEYGYTF. CDR3 sequence (DNA): TGTGCCACCTTCGAGTATGGCTACACCTTC. V and J are TRBV19 and TRBJ1-2; the D is unclear. The CDR3 is 10 residues long. Trimming removed 10 bases at V and 5 bases at J, with 8 bases between. CDR1 and CDR2 (germline): LNHDA, SQIVND (reference sequence).

In this sample, this clone turned up once. The chain joins TRBV5-5 to TRBJ1-4; TRBD1 aligns across 8 bases. J lost 8 bases, V lost 2 bases, and 5 bases had no gene match. The CDR3 covers 14 residues. Germline V gives CDR1 SGHKS, CDR2 YYEKEE (reference sequence). CDR3 sequence (DNA): TGTGCCAGCAGCTTTCCGGGACAGGACGAAAAACTGTTTTTT. It is translated as CASSFPGQDEKLFF.

The rearrangement uses TRBV19 and TRBJ2-2; 10 bases agree with TRBD1. Germline V CDR1 and CDR2: LNHDA, SQIVND (reference sequence). J lost 6 bases, V lost 3 bases, and 4 bases had no gene match. This CDR3 has 15 amino acids. CDR3 protein: CASSIWDRGAGELFF. The CDR3 DNA follows: TGTGCCAGTAGTATCTGGGACAGGGGTGCCGGGGAGCTGTTTTTT. The entire variable domain, with the rest obtained from reference TRBV19 and TRBJ2-2, is as follows: DGGITQSPKYLFRKEGQNVTLSCEQNLNHDAMYWYRQDPGQGLRLIYYSQIVNDFQKGDIAEGYSVSREKKESFPLTVTSAQKNPTAFYLCASSIWDRGAGELFFGEGSRLTVL.

The rearrangement joins TRBV7-3 to TRBJ1-1, with 8 bases identical to TRBD1. Germline CDR1 is SGHTA and CDR2 is FQGTGA. This CDR3 is 14 amino acids long. J was trimmed by 4 bases and V by 6 bases; bases with no gene match: 7. CDR3 in amino acids: CASSQDRGSTEAFF. The CDR3 DNA reads as TGTGCCAGCAGTCAAGACAGGGGTAGCACTGAAGCTTTCTTT. The whole variable domain, remainder taken from reference TRBV7-3 and TRBJ1-1, is GAGVSQTPSNKVTEKGKYVELRCDPISGHTALYWYRQSLGQGPEFLIYFQGTGAADDSGLPNDRFFAVRPEGSVSTLKIQRTERGDSAVYLCASSQDRGSTEAFFGQGTRLTVV.

This clone appeared a single time. J is TRBJ2-1 and V is TRBV18, with TRBD1 as a possible D gene (6 bases). There are 17 residues in the CDR3. Per the germline V gene, CDR1 is KGHSH and CDR2 is LQKENI. The V end was cut by 0 bases, the J end by 0 bases, with 12 bases between. The CDR3: CASSPPQGTSSYNEQFF. CDR3 bases: TGTGCCAGCTCACCACCCCAGGGGACAAGCTCCTACAATGAGCAGTTCTTC.

The chain uses TRBV10-3 and TRBJ2-3; 9 bases are a match to TRBD2. The germline V gene has CDR1 ENHRY and CDR2 SYGVKD. V trimming: 6 bases; J trimming: 4 bases; junction bases outside the gene matches: 11. There are 16 residues in the CDR3. The CDR3 DNA reads TGTGCCATCAGATCCGTTCTGGGACTAGCATCAGATACGCAGTATTTT. This translates into CAIRSVLGLASDTQYF.

This clone was found once. The rearrangement uses TRBV12-3 or TRBV12-4 and TRBJ1-2; D is undetermined. There are 13 residues in the CDR3. V was shortened by 3 bases and J by 6 bases, with 11 bases between the two germline ends. The DNA of the CDR3 is TGTGCCAGCAGTTTCGGCGGTAAGGATGGCTACACCTTC. Amino acid sequence: CASSFGGKDGYTF.

The chain couples TRBV10-2 to TRBJ2-7; 7 positions agree with TRBD2. Unmatched junction bases numbered 4, after V lost 9 bases and J lost 2 bases. The germline gives CDR1 WSHSY, CDR2 SAAADI. There are 12 residues in the CDR3. The CDR3 DNA reads as TGCGCCAGTGGGCGGGGGACCTACGAGCAGTACTTC. Translation gives CASGRGTYEQYF.

This chain joins TRBV2 and TRBJ2-7, with TRBD1 matching over 9 bases. V was pared by 8 bases and J by 3 bases, with 11 bases of the junction left unmatched. Germline CDR1 reads SNHLY; CDR2 reads FYNNEI. The CDR3 has 15 residues. CDR3 bases: TGTGCCAGCTTATTATACAGGGGGCTCATCTACGAGCAGTACTTC. It specifies CASLLYRGLIYEQYF.

The chain links TRBV2 to TRBJ2-7, with 8 bases identical to TRBD1. V trimming: 7 bases; J trimming: 13 bases; junction bases outside the gene matches: 9. This CDR3 has 11 residues. Germline V gene lookup returns CDR1 SNHLY and CDR2 FYNNEI. Here the CDR3 reads CASNYGQGSYF. CDR3 sequence (DNA): TGTGCCAGCAATTACGGACAGGGAAGTTACTTC.

This clone was recorded once. The rearrangement links TRBV14 to TRBJ2-5, with D perhaps TRBD2 (7 bases). The germline gives CDR1 SGHDN, CDR2 FVKESK. V lost 0 bases to trimming and J lost 5 bases, with 13 bases between them. This CDR3 contains 15 residues. This CDR3 is CASSQDRGARETQYF. Here the CDR3 DNA reads TGTGCCAGCAGCCAAGATCGGGGGGCGCGGGAGACCCAGTACTTC.

Here the CDR3 reads CSVDGTSGGTDTQYF. The DNA for the CDR3 is TGCAGCGTTGATGGGACTAGCGGGGGCACAGATACGCAGTATTTT. The chain links TRBV29-1 to TRBJ2-3; 13 nucleotides align to TRBD2. V gave up 3 bases and J gave up 1 base; unmatched junction bases: 1. The germline V gene has CDR1 SQVTM and CDR2 ANQGSEA. The CDR3 extends over 15 amino acids.

This clone has just one count. The chain couples TRBV9 to TRBJ2-7; TRBD1 aligns across 8 bases. The CDR3 spans 15 residues. Germline CDR1 reads SGDLS; CDR2 reads YYNGEE. V lost 4 bases to trimming and J lost 2 bases; unmatched junction nucleotides: 8. The CDR3 nucleotides read TGTGCCAGCAGCCAAACAGGGGGTTCCACCTACGAGCAGTACTTC. Amino acids: CASSQTGGSTYEQYF.